This TCR beta chain was retrieved from a study of blood T cell repertoires in COVID-19. The CDR3 is made up of 14 amino acids. With V trimmed by 6 bases and J by 4 bases, 4 bases remained unmatched. Germline loops: CDR1 WSHSY, CDR2 SAAADI. Libraries were prepared by immunoSEQ multiplex PCR; TCRdb keeps only in-frame clonotypes and omits some of them. The data hold tens of thousands of clones, with more than 80% observed a single time. This rearrangement joins TRBV10-2 to TRBJ2-4, with 9 bases aligning to TRBD1. This receptor was obtained from a human donor in a cohort sampled during active COVID-19. The specimen sequenced was peripheral blood. The chain's CDR3 is CASSPGTGKNIQYF. The CDR3 DNA is TGCGCCAGCAGCCCCGGGACAGGGAAAAACATTCAGTACTTC.